This T cell receptor (beta chain) was sequenced during a study of blood T cell repertoires in COVID-19. Study at large: COVID-19 samples, acute and convalescent, were from the United States, Italy and Spain. Sample material is recorded as cDNA or gDNA derived from T cells, B-cell-depleted T cells, or PBMCs.

In the original analysis: Amplified reference gene primers provided the basis for estimating nucleated cell counts. The data were produced by immunoSEQ multiplex PCR, yet TCRdb's version contains in-frame clones alone and is incomplete. V and J calls and clone size are copied from that table; D and trimming were computed from the DNA. The table lists tens of thousands of clones, around 80% of them singletons. CDR1 and CDR2 (germline): MNHEY, SMNVEV (reference sequence). The CDR3 length is 17 residues. Deletions cut 2 bases from V and 5 bases from J, with 18 bases between. Sequenced input: peripheral blood. This TCR was sampled from a man aged 80 or over with active or convalescent COVID-19. The chain employs TRBV27 and TRBJ2-2; D call uncertain. This CDR3 is CASSLKSRSLGTGELFF. The DNA of the CDR3 is TGTGCCAGCAGTTTAAAATCACGGTCCCTCGGGACCGGGGAGCTGTTTTTT.